These T cell receptor beta chains were read from a single sample in a study of shared clonotypes between healthy human individuals. TCRdb's table, derived via immunoSEQ multiplex PCR, lists solely in-frame clones and lacks some. The data contain around 2.3 million clones, approximately 95% of them seen just once; the ten biggest clones take up roughly 0.13%. The sample comprised naive CD4+ T cells sorted from blood. The receptors were sampled from a man aged 18 to 35 in good health. CDR3s include the opening cysteine and the closing phenylalanine or tryptophan.

j_call	v_call	cdr3_aa
TRBJ2-5	TRBV10-3	CAISESSPGRETQYF
TRBJ2-1	TRBV4-1	CASSLTGGSSYNEQFF
TRBJ2-7	TRBV5-1	CASSLAAGSPNYEQYF
TRBJ2-5	TRBV25-1	CASSELGGPQETQYF
TRBJ2-5	TRBV11-3	CASVLLAGEHEETQYF
TRBJ1-4	TRBV5-4	CASSLDRWDEKLFF
TRBJ2-1	TRBV5-1	CASSSPISYNEQFF
TRBJ2-2	TRBV4-3	CASSQGGGVGSVYTGELFF
TRBJ2-3	TRBV4-3	CASSQDLGGTGADTQYF
TRBJ2-7	TRBV6-6	CASSSRGISDEQYF
TRBJ1-4	TRBV10-3	CAISRQPGVNEKLFF
TRBJ2-1	TRBV5-1	CASGGQGSNEQFF
TRBJ2-2	TRBV10-2	CASSESTGQATTGELFF
TRBJ1-3	TRBV11-2	CASSLVGSSGNTIYF
TRBJ1-5	TRBV7-9	CASSQDRNQPQHF
TRBJ1-6	TRBV21-1	CASSKAGESSYNSPLHF
TRBJ2-7	TRBV25-1	CASSAKPWSQGSYEQYF
TRBJ2-2	TRBV9	CASSVSLVNTGELFF
TRBJ1-2	TRBV4-3	CASSQGGQGNYGYTF
TRBJ2-4	TRBV6-6	CASRRLDGVDKNIQYF
TRBJ2-7	TRBV5-1	CASSHGAGPNYEQYF
TRBJ1-4	TRBV18	CASSPGQKPGREKLFF
TRBJ2-2	TRBV2	CASRMTGSNTGELFF
TRBJ2-6	TRBV11-2	CASSLRLEGSVSGANVLTF
TRBJ1-1	TRBV4-1	CASSQRRNTEAFF
TRBJ1-2	TRBV6-6	CASSKGDREDGYTF
TRBJ2-7	TRBV11-3	CASSLERGGEQYF
TRBJ2-1	TRBV5-6	CASSWGLAGKFF
TRBJ2-5	TRBV6-5	CASTNRARGETQYF
TRBJ1-1	TRBV5-1	CASNLIKTGSRNTEAFF
TRBJ2-7	TRBV6-1	CASKTGAGYEQYF
TRBJ1-3	TRBV5-1	CASSSEPAGNTIYF
TRBJ1-6	TRBV27	CASSFGGFGSPLHF
TRBJ1-3	TRBV10-3	CAISPVSGNTIYF
TRBJ1-2	TRBV6-5	CASSKTGNYGYTF
TRBJ1-1	TRBV6-5	CASSTPQALYTEAFF
TRBJ1-2	TRBV9	CASSGGVYGYTF
TRBJ1-2	TRBV6-1	CASEGMPGYTF
TRBJ2-5	TRBV19	CASSRGHETQYF
TRBJ2-3	TRBV6-5	CASRTLQSTDTQYF
TRBJ2-7	TRBV29-1	CSVAGYEQYF
TRBJ2-5	TRBV5-1	CASSSGTFPETQYF
TRBJ1-2	TRBV10-3	CAISESNGGYGYTF
TRBJ2-2	TRBV10-3	CAISERRTGDTGELFF
TRBJ2-2	TRBV4-3	CASSLLQGSAGELFF
TRBJ1-2	TRBV5-5	CASSWGPQENYGYTF
TRBJ1-1	TRBV6-5	CASSYGPTNTEAFF
TRBJ1-2	TRBV28	CASSLIGTGHYGYTF
TRBJ2-2	TRBV18	CASSLKDRDTGELFF
TRBJ2-3	TRBV27	CASSLDRGTDTQYF
TRBJ2-7	TRBV5-4	CASSSQRETGEQYF
TRBJ1-6	TRBV27	CASSPGQGKGWSPLHF
TRBJ2-5	TRBV5-1	CASSNLRVYQETQYF
TRBJ1-4	TRBV28	CASSSGQGREKLFF
TRBJ1-3	TRBV19	CASSPPRPPGNTIYF
TRBJ2-3	TRBV30	CAWTGQGGTDTQYF
TRBJ2-3	TRBV13	CASSFLAGRTDTQYF